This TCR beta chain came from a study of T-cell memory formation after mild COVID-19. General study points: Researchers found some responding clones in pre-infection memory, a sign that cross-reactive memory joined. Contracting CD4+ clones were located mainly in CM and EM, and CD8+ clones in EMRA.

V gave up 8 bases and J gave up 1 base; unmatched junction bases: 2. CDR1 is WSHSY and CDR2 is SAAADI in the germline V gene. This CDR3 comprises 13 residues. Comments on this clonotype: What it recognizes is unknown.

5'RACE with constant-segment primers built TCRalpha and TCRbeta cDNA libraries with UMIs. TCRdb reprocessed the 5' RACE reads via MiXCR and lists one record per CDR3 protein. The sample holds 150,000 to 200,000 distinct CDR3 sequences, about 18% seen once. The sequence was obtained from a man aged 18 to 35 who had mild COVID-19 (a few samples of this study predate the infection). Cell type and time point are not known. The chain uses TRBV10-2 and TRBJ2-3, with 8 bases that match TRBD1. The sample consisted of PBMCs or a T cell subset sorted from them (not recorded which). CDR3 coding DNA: TGCGCCAGCGGACAGGGCCGCACAGATACGCAGTATTTT. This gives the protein CASGQGRTDTQYF.